These 27 T cell receptor beta chains came from one sample sequenced in a study of blood T cells in healthy people across ages. A second PCR of roughly 7 to 11 cycles used a sample-barcoded 5' primer and a J-beta primer mix. TCRdb re-analysed the 5' RACE reads in MiXCR, keeping a single row per CDR3 protein. This sample has approximately 730,000 distinct CDR3 sequences, with about 48% found just once. The sequencing sample was made of blood. The receptors shown here come from an elderly man in good health.

The rearrangement joins TRBV7-8 to TRBJ2-7; 9 nucleotides match TRBD1. There are 16 residues in the CDR3. Germline trimming cut 4 bases from V and 2 bases from J; bases unmatched to any gene: 9. Per the germline V gene, CDR1 is SGHVS and CDR2 is FQNEAQ. The CDR3 sequence is CASSYGQGWSAYEQYF. The CDR3 bases are TGTGCCAGCAGCTACGGACAGGGGTGGAGCGCCTACGAGCAGTACTTC.

This clonotype has more than one count but fewer than ten. The genes are TRBV5-5 and TRBJ2-3; D possibly uses TRBD1 or TRBD2 (5 bases each). The CDR3 length is 16 residues. Trimming shortened V by 0 bases and J by 2 bases, and 13 bases separated the two germline ends. Germline assignment: CDR1 SGHKS and CDR2 YYEKEE (reference sequence). Written as DNA, the CDR3 is TGTGCCAGCAGCTTGGAGGGACGAGCCTTCACAGATACGCAGTATTTT. Residues: CASSLEGRAFTDTQYF.

This clonotype has more than one count but fewer than ten. The V and J genes are TRBV27 and TRBJ2-7; 7 bases align to TRBD1. After removal of 3 bases from V and 7 bases from J, the junction contained 12 bases not matched to a gene. Germline values: CDR1 MNHEY, CDR2 SMNVEV (reference sequence). The CDR3 sequence is 15 residues long. The CDR3 DNA reads as TGTGCCAGCAGTTTGGGGTGGGACAGCGCTTTTGAGCAGTACTTC. Its protein is CASSLGWDSAFEQYF.

This clonotype was counted only a few times. The genes are TRBV20-1 and TRBJ2-6; TRBD2 agrees at 13 bases. The germline CDR1 and CDR2 sequences are DFQATT and SNEGSKA (reference sequence). V gave up 3 bases and J gave up 1 base; unmatched junction bases: 3. The CDR3 is 17 residues long. The CDR3 bases are TGCAGTGCTAGCCGACTAGCGGGAGGATCTGGGGCCAACGTCCTGACTTTC. Its translation is CSASRLAGGSGANVLTF.

V is TRBV4-1 and J is TRBJ2-2; D not resolved. Germline V gene data show CDR1 as MGHRA and CDR2 as YSYEKL. CDR3 length equals 15 residues. V lost 0 bases and J lost 6, with 11 bases in between. CDR3 bases: TGCGCCAGCAGCCAAGATAGAACGCATTCCGGGGAGCTGTTTTTT. It encodes CASSQDRTHSGELFF.

A few counts support this clonotype. V usage is TRBV12-3 or TRBV12-4 and J usage is TRBJ2-6, with 12 bases matching TRBD2. This CDR3 is 19 amino acids long. J lost 1 base, V lost 4 bases, and 8 bases had no gene match. For the CDR3, the DNA is TGTGCCAGCAGTTCCCGCCTAGCGGGAGGGCCGTCTGGGGCCAACGTCCTGACTTTC. Translating it yields CASSSRLAGGPSGANVLTF.

The chain employs TRBV28 and TRBJ2-1, with D possibly TRBD1 on 5 matching bases. The end of the DNA is better explained by TRBJ2-7, so the J call may be wrong. Germline values: CDR1 MDHEN, CDR2 SYDVKM. The CDR3 totals 11 residues. The CDR3 DNA reads TGTGCCAGCAGAGCCCAGGGCGAGCAGTACTTC. It translates to CASRAQGEQYF.

This chain joins TRBV9 and TRBJ2-1; D is undetermined. The germline V gene has CDR1 SGDLS and CDR2 YYNGEE. Deletions cut 6 bases from V and 0 bases from J, with 13 bases between. CDR3 length equals 15 residues. The CDR3 DNA follows: TGTGCCAGCACCGCGACGGACCGCTCCTACAATGAGCAGTTCTTC. Protein product: CASTATDRSYNEQFF.

The gene calls are TRBV12-3 or TRBV12-4 and TRBJ2-7; TRBD2 aligns across 7 bases. The J call could be wrong; TRBJ2-5 is a better fit for the DNA end. The CDR3 has 15 amino acids. The CDR3 protein is CASSLGGGPGKTQYF. The CDR3 DNA reads TGTGCCAGCAGTTTAGGGGGAGGGCCTGGGAAGACCCAGTACTTC.

The genes are TRBV11-1 and TRBJ1-1; the D gene is possibly TRBD1 (5 bases). Germline assignment: CDR1 SGHAT and CDR2 FQDESV (reference sequence). V was cut by 3 bases and J by 6 bases, with 11 bases left in between. The CDR3 is made up of 13 amino acids. The CDR3 loop is CASSFPGAPEAFF. For the CDR3, the DNA is TGTGCCAGCAGCTTTCCTGGGGCACCTGAAGCTTTCTTT.

The V and J genes are TRBV6-2 or TRBV6-3 and TRBJ1-5; D is undetermined. The CDR3 length is 16 residues. V lost 6 bases, J lost 7 bases, and 22 bases lay in between. The V gene's germline CDR1 is MNHEY and CDR2 SVGEGT. CDR3 amino acids: CASSPAGWPVGQPQHF. The CDR3 DNA reads TGTGCCAGCAGCCCCGCGGGGTGGCCCGTTGGCCAGCCCCAGCATTTT.

The genes are TRBV6-5 and TRBJ1-5; 8 bases fit TRBD1. This CDR3 is built from 15 residues. V lost 6 bases to trimming and J lost 9 bases; unmatched junction nucleotides: 13. Germline CDR1 is MNHEY and CDR2 is SVGAGI. CDR3 amino acids: CASSQTLQGGRPQHF. CDR3 nucleotide sequence: TGTGCCAGCAGCCAGACATTACAGGGGGGTCGGCCCCAGCATTTT.

This chain joins TRBV7-3 and TRBJ2-1; weak D call: TRBD1 (6 bases). This CDR3 has 14 amino acids. V lost 5 bases, J lost 5 bases, and 13 bases lay in between. CDR1 is SGHTA and CDR2 is FQGTGA in the germline V gene. The DNA of the CDR3 is TGTGCCAGCAGCCCGCAGGGACAAAACAATGAGCAGTTCTTC. Translation: CASSPQGQNNEQFF. The whole variable domain, filled in from reference TRBV7-3 and TRBJ2-1, reads GAGVSQTPSNKVTEKGKYVELRCDPISGHTALYWYRQSLGQGPEFLIYFQGTGAADDSGLPNDRFFAVRPEGSVSTLKIQRTERGDSAVYLCASSPQGQNNEQFFGPGTRLTVL.

The chain carries TRBV7-3 and TRBJ2-2; 8 bases fit TRBD1. The CDR3 consists of 17 residues. Per germline, CDR1 SGHTA and CDR2 FQGTGA. With V trimmed by 0 bases and J by 2 bases, 5 bases remained unmatched. As DNA, the CDR3 is TGTGCCAGCAGCTTAACGGCGGACAGGGTCAACACCGGGGAGCTGTTTTTT. It is translated as CASSLTADRVNTGELFF.

This clonotype showed up just a few times. The chain joins TRBV20-1 to TRBJ2-7; D possibly corresponds to TRBD2 (6 bases). CDR3 length equals 11 residues. V dropped 3 bases and J dropped 6 bases, with 9 bases sitting between them. Germline V gene sequence: CDR1 DFQATT, CDR2 SNEGSKA (reference sequence). The CDR3 sequence is CSASGGAEQYF. The CDR3 DNA reads as TGCAGTGCTAGTGGCGGGGCCGAGCAGTACTTC.

This clonotype was seen more than once but under ten times. J is TRBJ1-6 and V is TRBV20-1, with D perhaps matching TRBD1 (5 bases). The germline V and J ends were trimmed by 1 base and 13 bases, with 23 bases remaining between them. Germline-derived CDR1 and CDR2 are DFQATT and SNEGSKA (reference sequence). The CDR3 is 16 residues long. CDR3: CSARAWGDLENLPLHF. The CDR3 DNA is TGCAGTGCTAGAGCCTGGGGGGATTTGGAAAATTTGCCCCTCCACTTT.

The chain employs TRBV20-1 and TRBJ2-1; 8 nucleotides line up with TRBD2. The germline V gene encodes CDR1 DFQATT and CDR2 SNEGSKA (reference sequence). The J segment lost 8 bases and the V segment lost 6 bases, leaving 12 bases of the junction unmatched. This CDR3 region has 14 residues. CDR3 protein: CSAASGSSVYEQFF. CDR3 DNA sequence: TGCAGTGCCGCAAGCGGGAGTTCGGTCTATGAGCAGTTCTTC.

This clonotype appeared a few times. This chain connects TRBV6-1 to TRBJ2-7, with D unresolved. The CDR3 spans 13 residues. Trimming removed 2 bases at V and 3 bases at J, with 8 bases between. Germline-derived CDR1 and CDR2 are MNHNS and SASEGT. CDR3 amino acids: CASSEYRNYEQYF. The CDR3 DNA reads TGTGCCAGCAGTGAATATAGAAACTACGAGCAGTACTTC.

This chain connects TRBV2 to TRBJ1-4; TRBD1 might be the D (5 bases). The CDR3 spans 15 residues. The germline V and J ends were trimmed by 7 bases and 5 bases, with 17 bases remaining between them. CDR1 and CDR2 (germline): SNHLY, FYNNEI. CDR3 bases: TGTGCCAGCAAAGGGACCACTGTGCCCAATGAAAAACTGTTTTTT. It is translated as CASKGTTVPNEKLFF. The full variable domain, completed using reference TRBV2 and TRBJ1-4, is EPEVTQTPSHQVTQMGQEVILRCVPISNHLYFYWYRQILGQKVEFLVSFYNNEISEKSEIFDDQFSVERPDGSNFTLKIRSTKLEDSAMYFCASKGTTVPNEKLFFGSGTQLSVL.

This clonotype was seen repeatedly, ten times or more. This chain joins TRBV27 and TRBJ2-7, with 12 nucleotides matching TRBD2. Germline V lookup: CDR1 MNHEY, CDR2 SMNVEV (reference sequence). This CDR3 is built from 16 residues. The J segment lost 2 bases and the V segment lost 5 bases, leaving 7 bases of the junction unmatched. Written as DNA, the CDR3 is TGTGCCAGCAGTGACCCGACTAGCGGGAGACCCTACGAGCAGTACTTC. Its protein product is CASSDPTSGRPYEQYF.

This clonotype has a count of ten or more. CDR3 bases: TGTGCCAGCAGCCTATTAAGGGGGCGCGAGCAGTACTTC. Amino acids: CASSLLRGREQYF. This chain joins TRBV28 and TRBJ2-7; 7 bases match TRBD1. Germline CDR1 and CDR2: MDHEN and SYDVKM. The CDR3 runs 13 residues. Trimming cost V 6 bases and J 6 bases; bases outside gene matches: 8.

This clonotype has a single count. This chain connects TRBV6-1 to TRBJ2-3, with 9 bases that match TRBD2. There are 15 residues in the CDR3. After removal of 6 bases from V and 1 base from J, the junction contained 5 bases not matched to a gene. CDR1 is MNHNS, CDR2 SASEGT, per germline. CDR3 coding DNA: TGTGCCAGCAGGACTAGCGGAGGCCGCACAGATACGCAGTATTTT. Translating gives CASRTSGGRTDTQYF.

The V gene is TRBV7-2, the J gene TRBJ2-5; D may be TRBD1 (5 bases). The germline V gene encodes CDR1 SGHTA and CDR2 FQGNSA. CDR3 size: 14 residues. The V and J ends lost 1 base and 11 bases respectively, with 17 bases between them. CDR3 DNA sequence: TGTGCCAGCAGCTTAGGAGGTGGGGCCAAGGAGCAGTACTTC. It encodes CASSLGGGAKEQYF.

V gene TRBV6-1 combines with J gene TRBJ2-1; 8 nucleotides match TRBD2. Germline CDR1 reads MNHNS; CDR2 reads SASEGT. The CDR3 is made up of 15 amino acids. Germline trimming cut 6 bases from V and 7 bases from J; bases unmatched to any gene: 11. DNA for the CDR3: TGTGCCAGCAGACTAGCGGAAGGGCCGGGTAATGAGCAGTTCTTC. This translates into CASRLAEGPGNEQFF.

This clonotype was observed a few times. The chain combines TRBV7-9 with TRBJ1-2; no clear D gene. Trimming took off 5 bases at V and 1 base at J, with 11 bases between the two ends. Germline values: CDR1 SEHNR, CDR2 FQNEAQ (reference sequence). CDR3 length: 14 residues. CDR3 in amino acids: CASSQWENNYGYTF. The CDR3 nucleotides read TGTGCCAGCAGCCAGTGGGAGAATAACTATGGCTACACCTTC.

The V and J genes are TRBV5-1 and TRBJ2-4; D not certain. Gene TRBJ2-5 matches the end of the DNA better, so the J call may be wrong. Germline V lookup: CDR1 SGHRS, CDR2 YFSETQ. The CDR3 length is 17 residues. This chain's CDR3 is CASSLAPRSEIQETQYF. The CDR3, as DNA: TGCGCCAGCAGCTTGGCCCCGCGGTCCGAAATACAAGAGACCCAGTACTTC.

This clonotype was counted a few times. The CDR3 sequence is CASSLDKSNGEQYF. CDR3 coding DNA: TGCGCCAGCAGCTTGGATAAGAGCAACGGGGAGCAGTACTTC. This sequence joins TRBV5-1 and TRBJ2-7; D unresolved. Trimming left V 0 bases short and J 7 bases short, with 14 bases between. Germline values: CDR1 SGHRS, CDR2 YFSETQ. This CDR3 comprises 14 residues.